This paragraph reports one TCR beta chain. Libraries were prepared by immunoSEQ multiplex PCR; TCRdb keeps only in-frame clonotypes and omits some of them. The sample yields 250,000 to 350,000 clones, around 88% seen once. The sample is drawn from a study of blood T cell repertoires in COVID-19. In the study overall: PBMCs, B-cell-depleted T cells, or T cells provided the cDNA or gDNA that made up the material.

V shed 4 bases and J shed 10 bases, with 16 bases lying between them. CDR1 is MDHEN, CDR2 SYDVKM, per germline. There are 14 residues in the CDR3. The clonotype comes from a woman aged 30 to 39 who had recovered from COVID-19. Sequenced input: peripheral blood. The rearrangement links TRBV28 to TRBJ1-4; perhaps TRBD1 as D (5 bases). CDR3 nucleotide sequence: TGTGCCAGCAGTTCAACATCCGCAGGGCGAAAACTGTTTTTT. It encodes CASSSTSAGRKLFF.